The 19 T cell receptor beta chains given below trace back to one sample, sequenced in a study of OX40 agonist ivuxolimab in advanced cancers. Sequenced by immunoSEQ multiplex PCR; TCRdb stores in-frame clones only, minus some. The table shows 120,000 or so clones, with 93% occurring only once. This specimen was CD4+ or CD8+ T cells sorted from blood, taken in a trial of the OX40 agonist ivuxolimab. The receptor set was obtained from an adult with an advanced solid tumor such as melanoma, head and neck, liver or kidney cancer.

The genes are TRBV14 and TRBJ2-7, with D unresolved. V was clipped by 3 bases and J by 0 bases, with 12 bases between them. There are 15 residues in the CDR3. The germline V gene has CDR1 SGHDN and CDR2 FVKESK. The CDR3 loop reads CASSQQPGTSYEQYF. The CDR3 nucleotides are TGTGCCAGCAGCCAGCAACCGGGTACCTCCTACGAGCAGTACTTC.

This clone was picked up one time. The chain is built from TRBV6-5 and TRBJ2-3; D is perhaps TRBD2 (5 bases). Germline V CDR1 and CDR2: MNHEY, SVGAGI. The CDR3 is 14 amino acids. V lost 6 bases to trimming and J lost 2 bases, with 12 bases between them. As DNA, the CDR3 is TGTGCCAGCAGACGGAGGACGGCCACAGATACGCAGTATTTT. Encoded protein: CASRRRTATDTQYF.

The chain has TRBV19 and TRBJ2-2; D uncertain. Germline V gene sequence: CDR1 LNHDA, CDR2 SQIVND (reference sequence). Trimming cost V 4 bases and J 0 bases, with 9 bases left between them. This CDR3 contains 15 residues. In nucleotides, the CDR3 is TGTGCCAGTAGTACCGGGCCCTCGAACACCGGGGAGCTGTTTTTT. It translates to CASSTGPSNTGELFF.

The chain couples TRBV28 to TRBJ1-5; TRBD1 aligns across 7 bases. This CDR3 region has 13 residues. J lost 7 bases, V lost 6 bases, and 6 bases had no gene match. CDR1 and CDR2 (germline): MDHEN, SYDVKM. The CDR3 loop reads CASRRQGEQPQHF. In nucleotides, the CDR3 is TGTGCCAGCAGACGACAGGGAGAACAGCCCCAGCATTTT.

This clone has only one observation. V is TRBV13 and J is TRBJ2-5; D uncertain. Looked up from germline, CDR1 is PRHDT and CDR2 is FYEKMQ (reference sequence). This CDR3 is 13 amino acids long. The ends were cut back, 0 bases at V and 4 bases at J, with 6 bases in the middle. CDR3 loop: CASSLGRRETQYF. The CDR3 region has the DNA TGTGCCAGCAGCTTAGGACGCCGAGAGACCCAGTACTTC.

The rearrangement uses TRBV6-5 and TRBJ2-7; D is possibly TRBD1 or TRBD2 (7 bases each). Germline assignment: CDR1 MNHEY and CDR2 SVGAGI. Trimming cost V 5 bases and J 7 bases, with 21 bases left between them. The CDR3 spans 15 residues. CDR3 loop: CASSQGGTAWGEQYF. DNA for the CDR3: TGTGCCAGCAGTCAGGGGGGGACAGCTTGGGGAGAGCAGTACTTC.

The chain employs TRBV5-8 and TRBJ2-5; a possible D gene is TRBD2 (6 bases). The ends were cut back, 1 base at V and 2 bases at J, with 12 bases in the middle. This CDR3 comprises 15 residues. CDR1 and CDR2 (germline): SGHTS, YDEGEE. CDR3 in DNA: TGTGCCAGCAGCTTGAGAGGGGAGGTACAAGAGACCCAGTACTTC. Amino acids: CASSLRGEVQETQYF.

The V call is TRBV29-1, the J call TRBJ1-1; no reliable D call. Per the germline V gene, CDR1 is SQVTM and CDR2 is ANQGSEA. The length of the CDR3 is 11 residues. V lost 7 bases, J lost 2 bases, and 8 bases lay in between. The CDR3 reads CSGDFNTEAFF. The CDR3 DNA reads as TGCAGCGGAGATTTTAACACTGAAGCTTTCTTT.

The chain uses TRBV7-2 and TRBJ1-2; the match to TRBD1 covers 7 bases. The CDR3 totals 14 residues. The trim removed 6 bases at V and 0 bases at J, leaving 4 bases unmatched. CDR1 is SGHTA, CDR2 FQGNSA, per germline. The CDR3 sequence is CASRRTGANYGYTF. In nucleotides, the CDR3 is TGTGCCAGCAGACGGACAGGAGCTAACTATGGCTACACCTTC.

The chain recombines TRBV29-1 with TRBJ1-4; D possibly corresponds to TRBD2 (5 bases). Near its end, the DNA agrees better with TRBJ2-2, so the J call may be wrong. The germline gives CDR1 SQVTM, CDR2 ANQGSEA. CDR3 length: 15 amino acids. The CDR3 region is CSVEEGGTWGSELFF. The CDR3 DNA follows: TGCAGCGTTGAAGAAGGAGGAACTTGGGGATCGGAGCTGTTTTTT.

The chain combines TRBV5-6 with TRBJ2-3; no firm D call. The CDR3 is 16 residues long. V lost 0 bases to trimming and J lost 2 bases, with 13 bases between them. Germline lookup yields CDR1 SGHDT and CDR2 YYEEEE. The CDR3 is CASSLVIKPITDTQYF. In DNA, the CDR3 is TGTGCCAGCAGCTTGGTTATTAAACCAATCACAGATACGCAGTATTTT.

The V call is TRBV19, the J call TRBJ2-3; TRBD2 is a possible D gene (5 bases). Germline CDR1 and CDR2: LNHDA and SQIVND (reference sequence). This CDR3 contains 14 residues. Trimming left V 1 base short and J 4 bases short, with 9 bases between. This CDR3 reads CASSIGRPPDTQYF. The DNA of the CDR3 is TGTGCCAGTAGTATAGGGAGGCCACCAGATACGCAGTATTTT.

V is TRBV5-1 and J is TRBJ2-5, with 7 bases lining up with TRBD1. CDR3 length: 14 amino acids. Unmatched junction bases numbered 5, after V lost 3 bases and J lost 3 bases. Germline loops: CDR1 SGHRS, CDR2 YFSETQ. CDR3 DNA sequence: TGCGCCAGCAGCTACAATCAGGGGGAAGAGACCCAGTACTTC. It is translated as CASSYNQGEETQYF.

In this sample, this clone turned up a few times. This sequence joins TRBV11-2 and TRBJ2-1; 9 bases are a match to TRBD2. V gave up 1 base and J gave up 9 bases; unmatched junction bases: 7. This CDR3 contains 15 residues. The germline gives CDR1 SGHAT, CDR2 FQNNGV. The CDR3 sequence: CASSLVASGEIEQFF. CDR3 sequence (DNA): TGTGCCAGCAGCTTAGTGGCTAGCGGGGAGATTGAGCAGTTCTTC.

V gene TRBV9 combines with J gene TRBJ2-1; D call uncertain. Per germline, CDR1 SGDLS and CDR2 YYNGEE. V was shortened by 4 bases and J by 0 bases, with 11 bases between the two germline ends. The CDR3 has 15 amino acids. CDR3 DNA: TGTGCCAGCAGCCCCGAGGTAGTCTCCTACAATGAGCAGTTCTTC. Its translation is CASSPEVVSYNEQFF.

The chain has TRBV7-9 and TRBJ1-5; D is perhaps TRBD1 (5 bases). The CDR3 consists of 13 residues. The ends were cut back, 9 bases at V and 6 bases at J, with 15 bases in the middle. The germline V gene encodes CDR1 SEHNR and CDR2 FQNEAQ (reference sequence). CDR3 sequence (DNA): TGTGCCAGAGGAGGGACCTCGTCTCAGCCCCAGCATTTT. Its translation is CARGGTSSQPQHF.

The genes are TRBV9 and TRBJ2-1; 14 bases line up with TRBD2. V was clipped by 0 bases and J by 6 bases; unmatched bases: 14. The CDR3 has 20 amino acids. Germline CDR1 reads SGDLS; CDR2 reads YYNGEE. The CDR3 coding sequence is TGTGCCAGCAGCGTAGCTGTGGGGACTAGCGGGAGAAGTCAGTCCAATGAGCAGTTCTTC. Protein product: CASSVAVGTSGRSQSNEQFF. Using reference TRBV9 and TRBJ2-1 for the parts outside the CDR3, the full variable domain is DSGVTQTPKHLITATGQRVTLRCSPRSGDLSVYWYQQSLDQGLQFLIQYYNGEERAKGNILERFSAQQFPDLHSELNLSSLELGDSALYFCASSVAVGTSGRSQSNEQFFGPGTRLTVL.

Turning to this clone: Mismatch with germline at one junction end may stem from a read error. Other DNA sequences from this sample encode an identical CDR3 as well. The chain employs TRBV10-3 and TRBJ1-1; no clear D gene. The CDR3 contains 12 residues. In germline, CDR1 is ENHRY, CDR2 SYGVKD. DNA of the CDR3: TGTGCCATAAGTGCTGGTAGAGATGAAGCTTTCTTT. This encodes CAISAGRDEAFF.

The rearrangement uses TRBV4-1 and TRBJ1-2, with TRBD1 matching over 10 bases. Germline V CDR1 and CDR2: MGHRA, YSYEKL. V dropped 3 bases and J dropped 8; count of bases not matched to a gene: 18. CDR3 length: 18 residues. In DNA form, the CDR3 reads TGCGCCAGCAGCCACATAAATCCCCCGGGACAGGGGTCTATGGGCTACACCTTC. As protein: CASSHINPPGQGSMGYTF.